These 10 T cell receptor beta chains share one sample of origin, sequenced in a study of cytomegalovirus exposure and HLA in healthy donors. PCR involved 60 Vbeta and 13 Jbeta primers. TCRdb's copy holds only in-frame clones and misses some; the assay was immunoSEQ multiplex PCR. This repertoire shows fewer than 300,000 clones, 86% found once; its top ten account for 3% to 4%. Sequenced input: PBMCs. These receptors were taken from a man aged 40-49 years in good health and CMV-seropositive.

The chain carries TRBV19 and TRBJ1-5; tentatively, D is TRBD1 (6 bases). CDR3 length: 14 residues. V dropped 3 bases and J dropped 5 bases, with 11 bases sitting between them. The germline V gene encodes CDR1 LNHDA and CDR2 SQIVND (reference sequence). CDR3 bases: TGTGCCAGTAGTATTCTGCAGGGGCATCAGCCCCAGCATTTT. Protein sequence: CASSILQGHQPQHF. Full variable domain (remainder filled in from reference TRBV19 and TRBJ1-5): DGGITQSPKYLFRKEGQNVTLSCEQNLNHDAMYWYRQDPGQGLRLIYYSQIVNDFQKGDIAEGYSVSREKKESFPLTVTSAQKNPTAFYLCASSILQGHQPQHFGDGTRLSIL.

Note on this clone: The junction differs from germline at one of its ends, possibly a read error. The chain has TRBV7-7 and TRBJ2-5; tentative D call: TRBD2 (7 bases). The germline gives CDR1 SSHAT, CDR2 FNYEAQ (reference sequence). This CDR3 region has 16 residues. CDR3 nucleotide sequence: TGTGCTAGCAGCTTATCTAGCGGAGGGGGGCAAGAGACCCAGTACTTC. Its translation is CASSLSSGGGQETQYF.

This rearrangement joins TRBV7-9 to TRBJ2-7; TRBD2 aligns across 7 bases. Trimming at V came to 4 bases and at J to 1 base, leaving 7 bases not matched to a gene. This CDR3 is built from 15 residues. Germline V gene lookup returns CDR1 SEHNR and CDR2 FQNEAQ (reference sequence). CDR3 DNA: TGTGCCAGCAGCTCGATGAGCGGGACGTCCTACGAGCAGTACTTC. Protein product: CASSSMSGTSYEQYF.

The chain couples TRBV7-9 to TRBJ1-1, with D unclear. The CDR3 sequence is 15 residues long. Germline V gene data show CDR1 as SEHNR and CDR2 as FQNEAQ (reference sequence). The V end was cut by 5 bases, the J end by 3 bases, with 16 bases between. The CDR3 here is CASSERGKRDTEAFF. DNA of the CDR3: TGTGCCAGCAGCGAGCGGGGAAAAAGGGACACTGAAGCTTTCTTT.

This sequence joins TRBV19 and TRBJ2-3; TRBD2 matches at 12 bases. Trimming at V came to 2 bases and at J to 4 bases, leaving 7 bases not matched to a gene. The CDR3 sequence is 17 residues long. Germline V CDR1 and CDR2: LNHDA, SQIVND (reference sequence). CDR3 region: CASSITTSGRRADTQYF. The CDR3 region has the DNA TGTGCCAGTAGTATAACCACTAGCGGGAGGCGGGCAGATACGCAGTATTTT.

This clone was observed a single time. This sequence joins TRBV14 and TRBJ2-1, with 7 positions matching TRBD2. Trimming took 4 bases from V and 5 from J; bases not matched to a gene: 8. Germline V lookup: CDR1 SGHDN, CDR2 FVKESK. The CDR3 runs 15 residues. In nucleotides, the CDR3 is TGTGCCAGCAGCCGGGGGGGGACCCTCCACAATGAGCAGTTCTTC. It encodes CASSRGGTLHNEQFF.

V usage is TRBV7-9 and J usage is TRBJ1-2, with 9 bases lining up with TRBD1. The CDR3 is made up of 16 amino acids. The germline V gene encodes CDR1 SEHNR and CDR2 FQNEAQ (reference sequence). Unmatched junction bases numbered 10, after V lost 4 bases and J lost 4 bases. The CDR3 DNA follows: TGTGCCAGCAGCTCAGCCGGGACAGGGATTATCTATGGCTACACCTTC. Its translation: CASSSAGTGIIYGYTF. The variable domain in full, completed from reference TRBV7-9 and TRBJ1-2, reads DTGVSQNPRHKITKRGQNVTFRCDPISEHNRLYWYRQTLGQGPEFLTYFQNEAQLEKSRLLSDRFSAERPKGSFSTLEIQRTEQGDSAMYLCASSSAGTGIIYGYTFGSGTRLTVV.

The rearrangement uses TRBV29-1 and TRBJ1-1, with D perhaps matching TRBD1 (6 bases). This CDR3 has 14 amino acids. CDR1 is SQVTM, CDR2 ANQGSEA, per germline. V gave up 1 base and J gave up 4 bases, with 13 bases separating them. The CDR3 DNA is TGCAGCGTTGAAGTACAGGGTGGGGGCACTGAAGCTTTCTTT. It translates to CSVEVQGGGTEAFF.

This clone appeared a few times. J is TRBJ1-4 and V is TRBV5-1, with D uncertain. Germline V gives CDR1 SGHRS, CDR2 YFSETQ. With 4 bases removed from V and 0 bases from J, the gap between germline ends came to 10 bases. CDR3 length: 15 amino acids. This CDR3 is CASSLGTATNEKLFF. The CDR3, as DNA: TGCGCCAGCAGCCTGGGTACAGCAACTAATGAAAAACTGTTTTTT. Complete variable domain (other parts from reference TRBV5-1 and TRBJ1-4): KAGVTQTPRYLIKTRGQQVTLSCSPISGHRSVSWYQQTPGQGLQFLFEYFSETQRNKGNFPGRFSGRQFSNSRSEMNVSTLELGDSALYLCASSLGTATNEKLFFGSGTQLSVL.

The genes are TRBV28 and TRBJ1-2; 8 bases match TRBD1. CDR1 and CDR2 from the germline V gene are MDHEN and SYDVKM. The junction had 9 bases not matched to a gene; V was cut back by 1 base and J by 5 bases. The CDR3 loop spans 16 amino acids. The CDR3 DNA follows: TGTGCCAGCAGTTTATCCTTAGCGGACAGGGCGTATGGCTACACCTTC. Translation: CASSLSLADRAYGYTF.